This T cell receptor (beta chain) was recovered during a study of cytomegalovirus exposure and HLA in healthy donors. The PCR had 60 Vbeta and 13 Jbeta primers. Produced via immunoSEQ multiplex PCR; TCRdb's table is partial and in-frame only. Seen here are 150,000 to 190,000 clones, 80% to 90% observed once, and the top ten hold about 2.1%. CDR1 and CDR2 (germline): SGHRS, YFSETQ. V was trimmed by 3 bases and J by 6 bases, leaving 13 bases between them. This CDR3 contains 13 residues. Findings and caveats of the study: Later genetic work tied a missense DCLRE1C variant to beta-chain V and J trimming. Specificity for CMV antigens was confirmed in vitro for a few of the CMV-associated chains.

About this clone itself: Its antigen is not identified.

The chain has TRBV5-1 and TRBJ2-7; D perhaps matches TRBD2 (5 bases). This clonotype was obtained from a woman younger than 35 in good health and CMV-seronegative. Sequences were obtained from PBMCs. The CDR3 region is CASSYTVAGEQYF. The DNA for the CDR3 is TGCGCCAGCAGCTATACGGTCGCGGGCGAGCAGTACTTC.